This T cell receptor (beta chain) was identified in a study of regulatory T cells in long-lasting Graves disease. Indicated time point: persistent/refractory GD, antithyroid drugs over 5 years with positive TRAb. Scientists built the TCR library using RNA that was extracted from PBMCs. Patients of an endocrinology department in Xi'an, China, were included. TCR beta libraries were built with iRepertoire HTBI primers and Arm-PCR of CDR3 regions. TCRdb called the multiplex PCR reads again in MiXCR, with one record for every CDR3 protein. This repertoire shows around 500,000 distinct CDR3 sequences, less than 25% found once; its top ten account for approximately 8%. Germline V gene lookup returns CDR1 MNHGY and CDR2 SVAAGI. Deletions cut 3 bases from V and 0 bases from J, with 12 bases between. The CDR3 extends over 16 amino acids. This clonotype was picked up many times.

The chain combines TRBV6-9 with TRBJ2-4, with D possibly being TRBD2 (5 bases). This clonotype was sampled from a female donor with Graves disease. The sample in question was peripheral blood mononuclear cells (PBMCs), obtained when the disease was refractory, from a patient treated with antithyroid drugs. The CDR3 DNA reads as TGTGCCAGCAGTTACTCTGGCGGGTTAGCCAAAAACATTCAGTACTTC. The encoded protein is CASSYSGGLAKNIQYF.